This T cell receptor (beta chain) was captured by sequencing in a study of T cell responses to AZD1222 COVID-19 vaccine. Details on this clone: Antigen: not known.

Findings of the study overall: After two AZD1222 doses, spike-specific TCR breadth and depth rose versus day 0. Repertoires were obtained solely post-peak T cell response. Donors, mostly white British, included more females; clonal diversity was possibly underestimated. Researchers report vaccine-associated CD4 TCRs spanning spike, with dominance at 160-218 and 743-854.

The CDR3 sequence is 15 residues long. Germline loops: CDR1 LNHDA, CDR2 SQIVND (reference sequence). Trimming cost V 5 bases and J 5 bases; bases outside gene matches: 9. TCRdb keeps only in-frame clones here, not all; method: immunoSEQ multiplex PCR. Among 80,000 to 100,000 clones, roughly 90% were seen once, and the ten largest hold 6.5% to 8%. The sequencing used peripheral blood, collected on day 0 of AZD1222 vaccination. This receptor was obtained from an adult in good health. The chain combines TRBV19 with TRBJ2-4; 7 bases map to TRBD1. This CDR3 reads CASSVDRQGENIQYF. In DNA form, the CDR3 reads TGTGCCAGTAGTGTGGACAGGCAGGGGGAAAACATTCAGTACTTC.